This T cell receptor (beta chain) was captured in a study of shared clonotypes between healthy human individuals. Germline V gives CDR1 SGHNT, CDR2 YYREEE (reference sequence). Between the trimmed V and J ends, which lost 4 bases and 1 base, there was a span of 12 bases. The CDR3 is 15 amino acids. Replicate PCRs from sorted subsets contained around 190 ng DNA, which is 31,000 or so T cell genomes. Authors' analysis steps: ImmunoSEQ output lacked quality scores and full-length reads, limiting matched filtering. Data came from immunoSEQ multiplex PCR; TCRdb stores just in-frame clones and leaves some out. Clonal size and the V and J genes are those of that table, whereas D and trimming came from the DNA. The sample comprises 650,000 to 750,000 clones, approximately 79% of which are singletons, and under 2% rests with the top ten. Notes on this clone: Its cognate antigen is unknown.

Points from the study as a whole: Naive subsets generally had larger estimated richness than memory subsets.

Sequencing was carried out using memory CD4+ T cells sorted from blood. Stated subset: CD45RA-negative fraction. The gene calls are TRBV5-4 and TRBJ1-5; TRBD1 is a possible D gene (5 bases). The TCR was taken from a young woman in good health. The CDR3 loop reads CASSRGGGSNQPQHF. The CDR3 bases are TGTGCCAGCAGCCGCGGGGGGGGGAGCAATCAGCCCCAGCATTTT.